The clone carrying this T cell receptor beta chain occurred many times. Its cognate antigen is unknown. The entry originates in a study of spatial heterogeneity in lung cancer. Specified time point: sample taken at primary tumor resection. The donor population consisted of approximately 79 patients with untreated, early-stage non-small cell lung cancer. Study-wide findings and caveats: For expanded intratumoral alpha and beta TCRs, counts tracked tumor mutation counts.

MiXCR, applied by TCRdb to the 5' RACE reads, yields one record per CDR3 protein. The sample yields approximately 94,000 distinct CDR3 sequences, roughly 4.5% seen once. Germline V gene lookup returns CDR1 MNHNS and CDR2 SASEGT. There are 16 residues in the CDR3. V was pared by 2 bases and J by 3 bases, with 7 bases of the junction left unmatched. Source: lung tumor tissue, taken at surgery. The origin of this receptor is a male donor with early-stage non-small cell lung cancer. The V and J genes are TRBV6-1 and TRBJ2-7, with 10 positions matching TRBD2. This CDR3 is CASSELGTSAYYEQYF. As DNA, the CDR3 is TGTGCCAGCAGTGAATTAGGGACTAGCGCATACTACGAGCAGTACTTC.